Presented here are 5 T cell receptor beta chains from one specimen sequenced in a study of cytomegalovirus exposure and HLA in healthy donors (dated by TCRdb to the late 2010s). The library was generated by the immunoSEQ multiplex PCR assay. The multiplex PCR relied on a mix of 60 forward primers for TCR Vbeta segments and 13 reverse primers for TCR Jbeta segments. TCRdb's version of the immuneACCESS table is confined to in-frame rearrangements and falls short of the full clone set. An unresolved V gene accounts for under half of the shortfall where checked; the remainder is of unknown origin. This sample holds 140,000 or so clones; roughly a tenth were observed only once. The ten largest clonotypes hold 1.5% to 2% of the sample. Sequenced sample: PBMCs. The source of these receptors is a male donor in good health and CMV-seronegative.

This sequence joins TRBV9 and TRBJ1-1; possible D gene TRBD1, 5 bases. V was shortened by 2 bases and J by 1 base, with 9 bases between the two germline ends. The CDR3 loop spans 14 amino acids. Per germline, CDR1 SGDLS and CDR2 YYNGEE. As DNA, the CDR3 is TGTGCCAGCAGCGTCGAAAGGGGGAACACTGAAGCTTTCTTT. As protein: CASSVERGNTEAFF.

This sequence joins TRBV15 and TRBJ1-3; weak D call: TRBD1 (5 bases). V lost 0 bases and J 3 bases, leaving 9 bases between the germline ends. The CDR3 contains 15 residues. The germline V gene encodes CDR1 LNHNV and CDR2 YYDKDF (reference sequence). The CDR3 DNA reads as TGTGCCACCAGCAGAGATTCGGGGGTTGGAAACACCATATATTTT. Translated: CATSRDSGVGNTIYF.

This sequence joins TRBV4-3 and TRBJ2-7, with 11 bases that match TRBD2. This CDR3 is built from 16 residues. Germline V gene data show CDR1 as LGHNA and CDR2 as YSLEER. Germline trimming cut 1 base from V and 3 bases from J; bases unmatched to any gene: 5. The CDR3 sequence is CASSQGTSGRVYEQYF. CDR3 DNA sequence: TGCGCCAGCAGCCAAGGAACTAGCGGGAGAGTCTACGAGCAGTACTTC.

This clone has just a few counts. This sequence joins TRBV11-2 and TRBJ1-4; 11 bases match TRBD1. Losses at the gene ends were 5 bases for V and 10 bases for J; bases not matched to a gene: 3. The germline V gene has CDR1 SGHAT and CDR2 FQNNGV. This CDR3 contains 13 residues. The CDR3 spells CASSRGTGGKLFF. Written as DNA, the CDR3 is TGTGCCAGCAGCCGGGGGACAGGGGGAAAACTGTTTTTT.

In this sample, this clone turned up a few times. This chain joins TRBV28 and TRBJ1-5; 8 bases fit TRBD1. Germline V gene data show CDR1 as MDHEN and CDR2 as SYDVKM. The CDR3 consists of 16 residues. Trimming at V came to 4 bases and at J to 1 base, leaving 6 bases not matched to a gene. The CDR3 reads CASSWQGAASNQPQHF. The CDR3 DNA sequence: TGTGCCAGCAGTTGGCAGGGGGCAGCAAGCAATCAGCCCCAGCATTTT.